The 22 T cell receptor beta chains in this list originate from one sample, sequenced in a study of shared clonotypes between healthy human individuals. The table came from immunoSEQ multiplex PCR; TCRdb's copy has only in-frame clones and leaves some out. The sample lists roughly 1.5 million clones, 95% to 99% occurring once. Sequencing used naive CD4+ T cells sorted from blood. Subset in this sample: CD45RA+ positively selected. These receptors were obtained from a young man in good health.

This chain connects TRBV28 to TRBJ2-7, with 7 nucleotides matching TRBD1. CDR3 size: 13 residues. Germline V gene sequence: CDR1 MDHEN, CDR2 SYDVKM. Trimming cost V 5 bases and J 6 bases; bases outside gene matches: 7. CDR3 residues: CASSPIDRAEQYF. The CDR3 DNA follows: TGTGCCAGCAGTCCTATAGACAGGGCCGAGCAGTACTTC.

V and J are TRBV19 and TRBJ1-2; a weak D match, TRBD1 (6 bases). The germline gives CDR1 LNHDA, CDR2 SQIVND (reference sequence). Trimming removed 5 bases at V and 2 bases at J, with 9 bases between. The CDR3 spans 13 residues. The CDR3 spells CASSPGTNYGYTF. CDR3 nucleotide sequence: TGTGCCAGTAGTCCAGGGACAAACTATGGCTACACCTTC.

V and J are TRBV6-5 and TRBJ2-7, with 8 bases identical to TRBD1. The V gene end was trimmed by 6 bases and the J gene end by 6 bases; junction bases not matched to a gene: 7. CDR1 is MNHEY, CDR2 SVGAGI, per germline. CDR3 length equals 13 residues. DNA of the CDR3: TGTGCCAGCAGGAGGACAGGGTGGAGCGAGCAGTACTTC. It yields the protein CASRRTGWSEQYF.

V usage is TRBV6-5 and J usage is TRBJ2-4; D possibly corresponds to TRBD2 (5 bases). The V end lost 2 bases, the J end lost 0 bases, and 11 bases lay between the germline ends. This CDR3 has 16 residues. The V gene's germline CDR1 is MNHEY and CDR2 SVGAGI. The chain's CDR3 is CASSYTGRLAKNIQYF. In nucleotides, the CDR3 is TGTGCCAGCAGTTACACGGGAAGGTTAGCCAAAAACATTCAGTACTTC.

The chain combines TRBV9 with TRBJ2-3, with D hard to call. Germline-derived CDR1 and CDR2 are SGDLS and YYNGEE. V was trimmed by 3 bases and J by 5 bases, leaving 13 bases between them. The CDR3 is 14 residues long. CDR3 sequence: CASSAGEAGDTQYF. CDR3 bases: TGTGCCAGCAGCGCAGGAGAAGCAGGAGATACGCAGTATTTT. Filled out from reference TRBV9 and TRBJ2-3, the complete variable domain reads DSGVTQTPKHLITATGQRVTLRCSPRSGDLSVYWYQQSLDQGLQFLIQYYNGEERAKGNILERFSAQQFPDLHSELNLSSLELGDSALYFCASSAGEAGDTQYFGPGTRLTVL.

The gene calls are TRBV6-1 and TRBJ1-1, with 9 nucleotides matching TRBD1. V shed 4 bases and J 7 bases; nucleotides not matched to a gene: 10. This CDR3 has 15 amino acids. The V gene's germline CDR1 is MNHNS and CDR2 SASEGT. In DNA form, the CDR3 reads TGTGCCAGCAGTGGAATGGACAGGGGTTCAGGTGAAGCTTTCTTT. It specifies CASSGMDRGSGEAFF.

The chain recombines TRBV12-5 with TRBJ2-5; D possibly corresponds to TRBD2 (5 bases). The V and J ends lost 1 base and 5 bases respectively, with 11 bases between them. CDR1 and CDR2 (germline): LGHNT, FRNRAP. The CDR3 loop spans 14 amino acids. The CDR3 loop is CASGLGLRGETQYF. CDR3 bases: TGTGCTAGTGGTTTGGGACTTCGAGGGGAGACCCAGTACTTC.

CDR3 nucleotide sequence: TGTGCCAGCACCCCCCGTCGACGGAACACCGGGGAGCTGTTTTTT. As protein: CASTPRRRNTGELFF. The J gene is TRBJ2-2, the V gene TRBV2; D not certain. Germline values: CDR1 SNHLY, CDR2 FYNNEI. The CDR3 extends over 15 amino acids. V was pared by 7 bases and J by 1 base, with 13 bases between.

There are a few counts of this clone. The chain carries TRBV19 and TRBJ2-5; D is undetermined. CDR3 size: 11 residues. Trimming removed 4 bases at V and 14 bases at J, with 14 bases between. The germline CDR1 and CDR2 sequences are LNHDA and SQIVND (reference sequence). This CDR3 is CASSNGPTAYF. As DNA, the CDR3 is TGTGCCAGTAGTAACGGACCTACGGCCTACTTC.

The V and J genes are TRBV6-4 and TRBJ2-3, with TRBD1 matching 8 bases. Germline trimming cut 6 bases from V and 4 bases from J; bases unmatched to any gene: 6. This CDR3 is 14 amino acids long. The germline gives CDR1 MRHNA, CDR2 SNTAGT. CDR3 bases: TGTGCCAGCAGCTGGACAGGGACGGCAGATACGCAGTATTTT. Residues: CASSWTGTADTQYF.

This sequence joins TRBV28 and TRBJ2-2; TRBD1 matches 7 bases. After removal of 11 bases from V and 4 bases from J, the junction contained 7 bases not matched to a gene. CDR3 length: 13 residues. Germline V CDR1 and CDR2: MDHEN, SYDVKM. The CDR3: CALRGFATGELFF. Written as DNA, the CDR3 is TGTGCCCTCAGGGGGTTTGCCACCGGGGAGCTGTTTTTT.

V is TRBV5-1 and J is TRBJ2-1; D uncertain. In germline, CDR1 is SGHRS, CDR2 YFSETQ. The V end lost 0 bases, the J end lost 6 bases, and 10 bases lay between the germline ends. This CDR3 is built from 14 residues. As DNA, the CDR3 is TGCGCCAGCAGCTTGGAGGCCCTTCTCAATGAGCAGTTCTTC. It codes for CASSLEALLNEQFF.

The CDR3 spells CASSNVGGSVYNEQFF. CDR3 DNA sequence: TGTGCCAGCAGCAATGTTGGGGGTTCGGTCTACAATGAGCAGTTCTTC. This chain joins TRBV7-9 and TRBJ2-1; D may match TRBD1 or TRBD2 (5 bases each). The CDR3 has 16 amino acids. The V gene's germline CDR1 is SEHNR and CDR2 FQNEAQ (reference sequence). V shed 5 bases and J shed 3 bases, with 17 bases lying between them.

The chain carries TRBV28 and TRBJ2-5; no firm D call. Per germline, CDR1 MDHEN and CDR2 SYDVKM. Trimming left V 6 bases short and J 0 bases short, with 8 bases between. This CDR3 has 13 residues. The CDR3 here is CASSLNYQETQYF. The DNA for the CDR3 is TGTGCCAGCAGCCTAAATTACCAAGAGACCCAGTACTTC.

J is TRBJ2-7 and V is TRBV29-1, with D tentatively TRBD1 (5 bases). The CDR3 covers 13 residues. Germline V gene data show CDR1 as SQVTM and CDR2 as ANQGSEA. Trimming shortened V by 4 bases and J by 6 bases, and 16 bases separated the two germline ends. DNA of the CDR3: TGCAGCGTTGTAAGGGGTACTGCCGGCGAGCAGTACTTC. It is translated as CSVVRGTAGEQYF.

The V call is TRBV7-8, the J call TRBJ2-3, with 10 bases fitting TRBD1. Per the germline V gene, CDR1 is SGHVS and CDR2 is FQNEAQ. CDR3 length equals 15 residues. J was trimmed by 2 bases and V by 3 bases; bases with no gene match: 2. The CDR3 protein is CASSLGQGNTDTQYF. CDR3 bases: TGTGCCAGCAGCTTGGGACAGGGGAACACAGATACGCAGTATTTT.

Worth noting for this clone: Other DNA sequences within the sample encode an identical CDR3. The chain has TRBV5-1 and TRBJ1-5; the match to TRBD1 covers 8 bases. Looked up from germline, CDR1 is SGHRS and CDR2 is YFSETQ. V shed 4 bases and J 5 bases; nucleotides not matched to a gene: 5. This CDR3 has 14 residues. CDR3 DNA: TGCGCCAGCAGCCCAGACAGGGGAGATCAGCCCCAGCATTTT. This translates into CASSPDRGDQPQHF.

V gene TRBV5-1 combines with J gene TRBJ2-7; D possibly corresponds to TRBD2 (6 bases). Trimming took 4 bases from V and 4 from J, leaving 21 bases between them. Germline values: CDR1 SGHRS, CDR2 YFSETQ. The length of the CDR3 is 16 residues. Here the CDR3 reads CASSRQPSPGGYEQYF. The CDR3 DNA sequence: TGCGCCAGCAGCCGACAGCCCTCCCCCGGAGGGTACGAGCAGTACTTC.

The gene calls are TRBV29-1 and TRBJ2-5, with D possibly matching TRBD2 (6 bases). The CDR3 covers 12 residues. The V end was cut by 7 bases, the J end by 5 bases, with 14 bases between. Per the germline V gene, CDR1 is SQVTM and CDR2 is ANQGSEA. For the CDR3, the DNA is TGCAGCGGCGTTTTACGGGGGGAGACCCAGTACTTC. Translation gives CSGVLRGETQYF.

The chain recombines TRBV4-2 with TRBJ2-3; D perhaps matches TRBD1 (6 bases). This CDR3 region has 17 residues. Looked up from germline, CDR1 is LGHNA and CDR2 is YNFKEQ. Trimming pared 0 bases from V and 5 bases from J, leaving 18 bases between. The CDR3: CASSQDNTGQGKDTQYF. As DNA, the CDR3 is TGTGCCAGCAGCCAAGATAATACTGGGCAGGGGAAAGATACGCAGTATTTT.

V and J are TRBV29-1 and TRBJ2-7; 7 bases are a match to TRBD1. CDR1 and CDR2 (germline): SQVTM, ANQGSEA. The V segment lost 7 bases and the J segment 5 bases; nucleotides outside the gene matches: 8. The CDR3 runs 12 residues. CDR3 sequence: CSARGLDHEQYF. DNA of the CDR3: TGCAGCGCGAGGGGGCTGGACCACGAGCAGTACTTC.

V and J are TRBV15 and TRBJ1-1; no reliable D call. The CDR3 totals 13 residues. Germline lookup yields CDR1 LNHNV and CDR2 YYDKDF (reference sequence). The V end was cut by 8 bases, the J end by 4 bases, with 14 bases between. For the CDR3, the DNA is TGTGCCACCTCCTACAGACGGGGCACTGAAGCTTTCTTT. It yields the protein CATSYRRGTEAFF.